This T cell receptor beta chain was found in a study of T cell repertoires in cytomegalovirus infection. TCRdb reanalysed the reads using MiXCR and keeps one entry per CDR3 protein. The sample records tens of thousands of distinct CDR3 sequences, 4% being singletons. This clonotype appeared many times. This sequence was found in a human donor in good health (CMV status not recorded). Some clones in this sample may be carry-over from other donors' samples. The sequenced sample was PBMCs.

The CDR3 DNA reads as TGTGCCAGCAGCTCCCTCGGGGGCATCTACGAGCAGTACTTC. Its protein is CASSSLGGIYEQYF. The chain is built from TRBV7-2 and TRBJ2-7, with D perhaps given as TRBD1 or TRBD2 (6 bases each). Germline CDR1 and CDR2: SGHTA and FQGNSA. V was cut by 4 bases and J by 3 bases, with 13 bases left in between. The CDR3 extends over 14 amino acids.